Included here is one TCR beta chain sequence, with context. This clonotype has a count of ten or more. Its cognate antigen has yet to be identified. Base qualities were left out, and no much larger clone turns up one base away. Library preparation employed RT-PCR. This sample was sequenced with an Illumina HiSeq 2500. TCRdb applied fastp at Q25 and MiXCR to the public reads, then kept only in-frame beta chains. Merged by CDR3 protein, the rows form single entries marked with the most common genes and DNA. The sample has 550,000 to 800,000 distinct CDR3 sequences on record, roughly 14% of them singletons. Less than 9% of the sample comes from the top ten. This record comes from a study of response to subunit inactivated influenza vaccine (dated 2018 in TCRdb). The study in broad terms: The study used deep quantitative T cell receptor repertoire profiling to track responses to a trivalent subunit inactivated influenza vaccine. What the research found in general, with its limitations: It was suggested by the authors that each seasonal influenza vaccination may recruit only a limited number of new T cells.

According to the germline V gene, CDR1 reads ENHRY and CDR2 reads SYGVKD. CDR3 length: 18 amino acids, cysteine to phenylalanine. Only the CDR3 DNA is retained, 54 bases long and in frame from the first base. A distance of 14 bases separates the germline ends of V and J, which lose 2 bases and 0 bases respectively. The sequenced sample was PBMCs from blood, obtained approximately 15 days before vaccination. The rearranged segments are TRBV10-3 and TRBJ2-6; the D gene cannot be resolved beyond TRBD1 or TRBD2, each matching 5 bases. The clonotype originates from a man over 45 who received an inactivated influenza vaccine. Donor details come from another sample of the same person, matched by shared clones. Read as DNA, the sequence is TGTGCCATCAGTGAGCAAGGGGAACGGGGCTCTGGGGCCAACGTCCTGACTTTC. The translation is CAISEQGERGSGANVLTF.